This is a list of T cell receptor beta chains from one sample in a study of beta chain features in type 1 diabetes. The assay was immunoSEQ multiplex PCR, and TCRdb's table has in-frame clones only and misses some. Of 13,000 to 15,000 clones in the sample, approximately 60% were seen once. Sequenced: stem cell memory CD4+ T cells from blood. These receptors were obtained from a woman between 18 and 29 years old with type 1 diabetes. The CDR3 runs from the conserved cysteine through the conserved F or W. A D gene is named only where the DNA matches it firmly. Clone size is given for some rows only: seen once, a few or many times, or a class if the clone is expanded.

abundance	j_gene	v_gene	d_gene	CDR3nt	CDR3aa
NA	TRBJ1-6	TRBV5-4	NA	TGTGCCAGCAGTCTGAGCTGGAATTCACCCCTCCACTTT	CASSLSWNSPLHF
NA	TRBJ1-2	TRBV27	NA	TGTGCCAGCAGTTTCGCCAGGGCGGCGGAGGGCTACACCTTC	CASSFARAAEGYTF
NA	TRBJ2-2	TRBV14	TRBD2	TGTGCCAGCAGGTCAGGACTAGCGGGGGCCGATAACACCGGGGAGCTGTTTTTT	CASRSGLAGADNTGELFF
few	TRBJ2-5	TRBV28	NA	TGTGCCAGCAGACCCCGGTACCAAGAGACCCAGTACTTC	CASRPRYQETQYF
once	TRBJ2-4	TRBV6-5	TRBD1	TGTGCCAGCAGTTACTTACAGGGGACCAAAAACATTCAGTACTTC	CASSYLQGTKNIQYF
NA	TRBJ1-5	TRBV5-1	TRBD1	TGCGCCAGCAGCTTGGAGGGACAGGCAGGCCAGCCCCAGCATTTT	CASSLEGQAGQPQHF
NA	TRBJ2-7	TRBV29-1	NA	TGCAGCGTTGAGGAGCCGGGTCGGGAGTTGTACGAGCAGTACTTC	CSVEEPGRELYEQYF
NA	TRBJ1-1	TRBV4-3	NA	TGCGCCAGCAGCACCCGACAGGACACTGAAGCTTTCTTT	CASSTRQDTEAFF
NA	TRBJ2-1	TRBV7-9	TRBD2	TGTGCCAGCAGCGTCACGGGACTAGCGGGAGATGCTATGTTCTTC	CASSVTGLAGDAMFF
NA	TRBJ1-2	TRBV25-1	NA	TGTGCCAGCAGTGATCAGCCGCCCGACTACGGCTACACCTTC	CASSDQPPDYGYTF
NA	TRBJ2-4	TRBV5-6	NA	TGTGCCAGCAGCCCCGCCTTGGGGAGCAAAAACATTCAGTACTTC	CASSPALGSKNIQYF
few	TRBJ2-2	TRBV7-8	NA	TGTGCCAGCAGCTTAGTCTTGACGGGGACCGGGGAGCTGTTTTTT	CASSLVLTGTGELFF
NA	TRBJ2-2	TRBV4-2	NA	TGTGCCAGCGCCCGGGACACCGGGGAGCTGTTTTTT	CASARDTGELFF
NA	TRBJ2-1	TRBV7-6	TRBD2	TGTGCCAGCAGCCCTAGTGGGACTAGCGGGAGGCGACACTATGAGCAGTTCTTC	CASSPSGTSGRRHYEQFF
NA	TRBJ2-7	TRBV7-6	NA	TGTGCCAGCAGCCCCGGCCAGGGGATTGGAGAGCAGTACTTC	CASSPGQGIGEQYF
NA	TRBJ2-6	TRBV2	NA	TGTGCCAGCAGTGCCAATTCTGGGGCCAACGTCCTGACTTTC	CASSANSGANVLTF
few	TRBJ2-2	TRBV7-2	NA	TGTGCCAGCAGCCCGCTGGCTGCCACCGGGGAGCTGTTTTTT	CASSPLAATGELFF
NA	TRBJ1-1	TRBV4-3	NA	TGCGCCAGCAGCCAAGATATGAGCCTATTGAACACTGAAGCTTTCTTT	CASSQDMSLLNTEAFF
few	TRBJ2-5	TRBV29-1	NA	TGCAGCGTAGAGGTCCCAGGGAAGGGAGAGACCCAGTACTTC	CSVEVPGKGETQYF
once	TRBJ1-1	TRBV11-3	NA	TGTGCCAGCAGCTTATCGCACGGGGACACTGAAGCTTTCTTT	CASSLSHGDTEAFF
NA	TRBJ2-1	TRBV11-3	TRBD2	TGTGCCAGCAGCTTAGGCAGCGGGGAGGTGCAGTTCTTC	CASSLGSGEVQFF
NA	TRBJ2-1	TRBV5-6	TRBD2	TGTGCCAGCAGCTGGGGACTAGCGGGGGGGTACAATGAGCAGTTCTTC	CASSWGLAGGYNEQFF
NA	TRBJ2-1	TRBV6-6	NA	TGTGCCAGCGTCAAAAGGGGTAGCATCCATGAGCAGTTCTTC	CASVKRGSIHEQFF
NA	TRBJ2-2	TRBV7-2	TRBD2	TGTGCCAGCAGCTTAGGCGGGAGGAGGGCCGGGGAGCTGTTTTTT	CASSLGGRRAGELFF
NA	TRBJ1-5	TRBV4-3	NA	TGCGCCAGCAGCCAAGACCGCAGGATTTATCAGCCCCAGCATTTT	CASSQDRRIYQPQHF
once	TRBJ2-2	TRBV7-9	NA	TGTGCCAGCTCCCGCGATAGCGGGGAGCTGTTTTTT	CASSRDSGELFF
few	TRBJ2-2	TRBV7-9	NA	TGTGCCAGCAGCTCCTGGCTTGGGAACACCGGGGGGCTGTTTTTT	CASSSWLGNTGGLFF
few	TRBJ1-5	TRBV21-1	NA	TGTGCCAGCAGCAAAGGGGGCCCAGGGGGCAGGCCCCAGCATTTT	CASSKGGPGGRPQHF